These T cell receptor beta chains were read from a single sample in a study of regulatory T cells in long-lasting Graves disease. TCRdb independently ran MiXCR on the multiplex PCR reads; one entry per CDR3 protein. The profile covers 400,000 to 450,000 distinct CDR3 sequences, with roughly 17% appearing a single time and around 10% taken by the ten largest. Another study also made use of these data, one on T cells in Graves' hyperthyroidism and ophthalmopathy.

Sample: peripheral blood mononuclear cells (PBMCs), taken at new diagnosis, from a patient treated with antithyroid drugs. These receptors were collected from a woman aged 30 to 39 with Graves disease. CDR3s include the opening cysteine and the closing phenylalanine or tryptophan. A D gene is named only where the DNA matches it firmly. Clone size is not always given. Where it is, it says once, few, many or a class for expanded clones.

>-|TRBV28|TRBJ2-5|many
TGTGCCAGCGAGGCGGGAAGAGAGACCCAGTACTTC
CASEAGRETQYF
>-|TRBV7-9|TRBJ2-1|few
TGTGCCAGCAGCCGCCCTCTCCCTAACGTCTACAATGAGCAGTTCTTC
CASSRPLPNVYNEQFF
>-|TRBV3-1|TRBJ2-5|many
TGTGCCAGCAGCCAGGGGGCCAAGTACCAAGAGACCCAGTACTTC
CASSQGAKYQETQYF
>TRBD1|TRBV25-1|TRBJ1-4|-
TGTGCCAGCAGAGGGGACAGAAATGAAAAACTGTTTTTT
CASRGDRNEKLFF
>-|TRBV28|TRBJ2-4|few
TGTGCCAGCAGGGGCCCTGTTTTAGCCAAAAACATTCAGTACTTC
CASRGPVLAKNIQYF
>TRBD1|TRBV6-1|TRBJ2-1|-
TGTGCCAGCAGTGCGGGGACAGATAACAATGAGCAGTTCTTC
CASSAGTDNNEQFF
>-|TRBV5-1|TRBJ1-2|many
TGCGCCAGCAGCAGGCTTGAGGGCCTCGCTTCTGGCTACACCTTC
CASSRLEGLASGYTF
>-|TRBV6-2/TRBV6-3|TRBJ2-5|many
TGTGCCAGCAGTTACCCCGAGGAGAAAGGCCAAGAGACCCAGTACTTC
CASSYPEEKGQETQYF
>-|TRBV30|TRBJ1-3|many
TGTGCCTGGAGTGTACTGGGTACCTCTGGAAACACCATATATTTT
CAWSVLGTSGNTIYF
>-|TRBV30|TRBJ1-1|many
TGTGCCTGGAGTCCCGGGTATCGGACGAACACTGAAGCTTTCTTT
CAWSPGYRTNTEAFF
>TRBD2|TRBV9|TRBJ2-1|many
TGTGCCAGCAGCGATGTGGGAGGGGTAGGGACCTACAATGAGCAGTTCTTC
CASSDVGGVGTYNEQFF
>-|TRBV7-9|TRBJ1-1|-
TGTGCCAGCAGCTCGTATTCCCTTGGGTACACTGAAGCTTTCTTT
CASSSYSLGYTEAFF
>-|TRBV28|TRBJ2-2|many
TGTGCCAGCTTCAGGGAAGGCACCGGGGAGCTGTTTTTT
CASFREGTGELFF
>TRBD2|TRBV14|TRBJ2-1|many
TGTGCCAGCAAACTAGCGGGCGCCTACAATGAGCAGTTCTTC
CASKLAGAYNEQFF
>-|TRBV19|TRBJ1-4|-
TGTGCCAGTAGTAGATTCTCAGGGCTGGGTGGTGAAAAACTGTTTTTT
CASSRFSGLGGEKLFF
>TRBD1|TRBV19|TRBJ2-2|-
TGTGCCAGTTTTTGGGACAGGACCCAAATAGACACCGGGGAGCTGTTTTTT
CASFWDRTQIDTGELFF
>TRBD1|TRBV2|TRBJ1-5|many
TGTGCCAGCAGTGTCGGGACAGGGGATAATCAGCCCCAGCATTTT
CASSVGTGDNQPQHF
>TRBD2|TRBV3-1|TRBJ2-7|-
TGTGCCAGCAGCTACGAGGTCGGAGCGGGAGGGCAAACCTCCTACGAGCTGTACTTC
CASSYEVGAGGQTSYELYF
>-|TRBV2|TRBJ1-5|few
TGTGCCACCTCGATGGATGGATTTGACAATCAGCCCCAGCATTTT
CATSMDGFDNQPQHF
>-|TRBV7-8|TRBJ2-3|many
TGTGCCAGCAGCTCCTTAGGGGACCGCACAGATACGCAGTATTTT
CASSSLGDRTDTQYF
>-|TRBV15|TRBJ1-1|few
TGTGCCACCAGCACCTATGGCACTGAAGCTTTCTTT
CATSTYGTEAFF
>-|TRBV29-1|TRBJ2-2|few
TGCAGCGTTGAATATCCAGTGAACACCGGGGAGCTGTTTTTT
CSVEYPVNTGELFF
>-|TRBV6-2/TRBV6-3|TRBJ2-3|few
TGTGCCAGCAGTTCTCTGAGGCCAGATACGCAGTATTTT
CASSSLRPDTQYF
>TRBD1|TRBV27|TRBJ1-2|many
TGTGCCAGCAGTTTAAAGGGACAGGGATATGGCTACACCTTC
CASSLKGQGYGYTF
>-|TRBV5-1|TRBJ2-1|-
TGCGCCAGCACCACGGCAGGGCCTTACAATGAGCAGTTCTTC
CASTTAGPYNEQFF
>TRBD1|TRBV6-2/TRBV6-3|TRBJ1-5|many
TGTGCCAGCAGTTACCGGGACAGATACTTTAGCAATCAGCCCCAGCATTTT
CASSYRDRYFSNQPQHF
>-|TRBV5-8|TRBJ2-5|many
TGTGCCAGCGCCAGACTTATAGGGGAAGAGACCCAGTACTTC
CASARLIGEETQYF
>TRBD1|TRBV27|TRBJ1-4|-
TGTGCCAGCAGCGGGACAGGGAAGGGAAAACTGTTTTTT
CASSGTGKGKLFF
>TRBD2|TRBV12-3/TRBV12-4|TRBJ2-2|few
TGTGCCAGCAGGCAACAGGGGAGCGGGAGGAGTTTTTTT
CASRQQGSGRSFF
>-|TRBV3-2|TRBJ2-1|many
TGTGCCAGGGGGGGGCCCGGGACCCAGAACCATGAGCAGTTCTTC
CARGGPGTQNHEQFF
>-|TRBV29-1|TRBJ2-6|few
TGCAGCGTTGGAAACATACAATCTGGGGCCAACGTCCTGACTTTC
CSVGNIQSGANVLTF
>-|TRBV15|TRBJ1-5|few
TGTGCCACCAGCTGGAGGGGTGCGGGGCAGCCCCAGCATTTT
CATSWRGAGQPQHF
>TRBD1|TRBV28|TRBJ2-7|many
TGTGCCAGCAGTTCGGATGGGACAGGGACGCACGAGCAGTACTTC
CASSSDGTGTHEQYF
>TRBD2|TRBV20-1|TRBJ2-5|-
TGCAGCGTTAGCGGGACCCGCCAAGAGACCCAGTACTTC
CSVSGTRQETQYF
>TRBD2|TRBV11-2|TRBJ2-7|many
TGTGCCAGCAGCCGGACTAGCGGAAGCCCCGAGCAGTACTTC
CASSRTSGSPEQYF
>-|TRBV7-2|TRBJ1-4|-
TGTGCCAGCAGCTACCGCCTATCCAATGAAAAACTGTTTTTT
CASSYRLSNEKLFF
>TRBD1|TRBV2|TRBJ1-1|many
TGTGCCAGCAGGCCCGGGACAGTGTTCCGATGGGGCCCTGAAGCTTTCTTT
CASRPGTVFRWGPEAFF
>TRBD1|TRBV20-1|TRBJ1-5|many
TGCAGTGCTAGAGATCGAAGAGGACAGGGACTGAATCAGCCCCAGCATTTT
CSARDRRGQGLNQPQHF
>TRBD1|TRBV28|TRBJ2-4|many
TGTGCCAGCAGTACGGGGGACAGGGACTCAAACATTCAGTACTTC
CASSTGDRDSNIQYF
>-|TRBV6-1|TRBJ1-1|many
TGTGCCAGCACCACACCGGGGGGGAACACTGAAGCTTTCTTT
CASTTPGGNTEAFF
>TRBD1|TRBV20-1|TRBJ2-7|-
TGCAGTGCGTCCGGGACAGGGGTCTACGAGCAGTACTTC
CSASGTGVYEQYF
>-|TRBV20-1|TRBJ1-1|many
TGCAGTGCTACCGTGGGCATTCTGGGGTCTGAAGCTTTCTTT
CSATVGILGSEAFF
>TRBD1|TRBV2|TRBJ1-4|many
TGTGCCAGCAACCGGGACAGGGCCGATGAAAAACTGTTTTTT
CASNRDRADEKLFF
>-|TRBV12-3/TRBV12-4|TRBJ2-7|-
TGTGCCAGCAGTTCTGGTACGGATCACACCTACGAGCAGTACTTC
CASSSGTDHTYEQYF
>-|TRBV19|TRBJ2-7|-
TGTGCCAGTAGTATAAGCTCTTTCCACGAGCAGTACTTC
CASSISSFHEQYF
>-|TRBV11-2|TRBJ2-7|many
TGTGCCAGCAGCTACGACAGCGCCGGACCCTACGAGCAGTACTTC
CASSYDSAGPYEQYF
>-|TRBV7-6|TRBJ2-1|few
TGTGCCAGCAGCGCCAACACTCTGAGCGTGGTCAATGAGCAGTTCTTC
CASSANTLSVVNEQFF
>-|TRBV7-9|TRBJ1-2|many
TGTGCCAGCAGCCCCGACAGCAGCCGTAACTATGGCTACACCTTC
CASSPDSSRNYGYTF
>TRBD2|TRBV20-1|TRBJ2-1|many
TGCAGTGCTAGAGGACTATGGGGGGCTAGCGGGAGATACAATGAGCAGTTCTTC
CSARGLWGASGRYNEQFF
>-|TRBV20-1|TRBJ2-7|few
TGCAGTGCTAGAGATCAGATTCGGCAGGTCGAGCAGTACTTC
CSARDQIRQVEQYF
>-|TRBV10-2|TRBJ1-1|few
TGCGCCAGCGGGGCCCCCCAAGGCACTGAAGCTTTCTTT
CASGAPQGTEAFF
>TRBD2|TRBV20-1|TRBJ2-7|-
TGCAGTGCTAGAGCTGATCCGGGACTAGCGGGACCAAAATTCTACGAGCAGTACTTC
CSARADPGLAGPKFYEQYF
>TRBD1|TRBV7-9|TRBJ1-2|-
TGTGCCAGTTCGCAGGGGGGGGATGGCTACACCTTC
CASSQGGDGYTF
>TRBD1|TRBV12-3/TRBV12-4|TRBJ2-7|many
TGTGCCAGCAGTTTAGGGACAGGGAACTTCTACGAGCAGTACTTC
CASSLGTGNFYEQYF
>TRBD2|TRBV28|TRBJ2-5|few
TGTGCCAGCAACACCGGGACTAAAGAGACCCAGTACTTC
CASNTGTKETQYF
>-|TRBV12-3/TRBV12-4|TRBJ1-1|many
TGTGCCAGCAAGCAACGGACAGCGGCCACTGAAGCTTTCTTT
CASKQRTAATEAFF